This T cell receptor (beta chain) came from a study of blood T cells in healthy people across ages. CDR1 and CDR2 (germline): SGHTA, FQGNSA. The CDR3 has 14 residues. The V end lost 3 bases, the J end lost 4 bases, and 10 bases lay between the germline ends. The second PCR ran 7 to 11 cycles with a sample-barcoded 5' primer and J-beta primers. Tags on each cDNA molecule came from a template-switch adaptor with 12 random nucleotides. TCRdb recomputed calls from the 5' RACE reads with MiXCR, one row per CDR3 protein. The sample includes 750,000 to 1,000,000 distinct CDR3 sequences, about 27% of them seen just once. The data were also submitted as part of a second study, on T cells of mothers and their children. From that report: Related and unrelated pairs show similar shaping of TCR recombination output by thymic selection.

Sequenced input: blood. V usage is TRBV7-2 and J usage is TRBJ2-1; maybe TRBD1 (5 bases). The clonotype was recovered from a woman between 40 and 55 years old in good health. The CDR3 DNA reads TGTGCCAGCAGCTTTAGACAGAGATACAATGAGCAGTTCTTC. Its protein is CASSFRQRYNEQFF.